The 10 T cell receptor beta chains below were found in one sample sequenced in a study of blood T cells in healthy people across ages. The use of a sample-barcoded 5' primer and a J-beta primer mix characterized a second PCR of roughly 7 to 11 cycles. TCRdb itself ran the 5' RACE reads through MiXCR, one entry per CDR3 protein. The table shows around 1,500,000 distinct CDR3 sequences, with around 39% occurring only once. The specimen sequenced was blood. Receptor source: a woman between 18 and 29 years old in good health.

The V gene is TRBV6-5, the J gene TRBJ2-5; 9 bases are a match to TRBD2. The closer fit of TRBJ2-7 to the DNA end suggests the J call may be wrong. This CDR3 has 13 residues. CDR1 MNHEY and CDR2 SVGAGI come from the germline V gene. The CDR3 DNA follows: TGTGCCAGCGGGGCTAGCGGGACTTACGAGCAGTACTTC. It specifies CASGASGTYEQYF.

The rearrangement joins TRBV5-5 to TRBJ2-1; 10 bases are a match to TRBD1. Germline CDR1 and CDR2: SGHKS and YYEKEE (reference sequence). The V segment lost 4 bases and the J segment 8 bases; nucleotides outside the gene matches: 6. The CDR3 length is 14 residues. The CDR3 spells CASSGGQGFDEQFF. In DNA, the CDR3 is TGTGCCAGCAGCGGGGGACAGGGGTTCGATGAGCAGTTCTTC. The full variable domain, its missing parts supplied by reference TRBV5-5 and TRBJ2-1, is DAGVTQSPTHLIKTRGQQVTLRCSPISGHKSVSWYQQVLGQGPQFIFQYYEKEERGRGNFPDRFSARQFPNYSSELNVNALLLGDSALYLCASSGGQGFDEQFFGPGTRLTVL.

The chain joins TRBV5-1 to TRBJ2-5; TRBD2 matches at 13 bases. With 2 bases clipped from V and 2 bases from J, the junction kept 6 bases outside the gene matches. The CDR3 is made up of 17 amino acids. Germline assignment: CDR1 SGHRS and CDR2 YFSETQ. The CDR3 nucleotides are TGCGCCAGCAGCTTACCGACTAGCGGGGGGTCACAAGAGACCCAGTACTTC. Residues: CASSLPTSGGSQETQYF.

The chain uses TRBV7-9 and TRBJ2-5; possible D gene TRBD2, 5 bases. The length of the CDR3 is 14 residues. Germline V gives CDR1 SEHNR, CDR2 FQNEAQ (reference sequence). V was clipped by 5 bases and J by 1 base, with 11 bases between them. The DNA of the CDR3 is TGTGCCAGCAGCGGTTTCCGGGGCCAAGAGACCCAGTACTTC. Its protein product is CASSGFRGQETQYF. Full variable domain (missing parts from reference TRBV7-9 and TRBJ2-5): DTGVSQNPRHKITKRGQNVTFRCDPISEHNRLYWYRQTLGQGPEFLTYFQNEAQLEKSRLLSDRFSAERPKGSFSTLEIQRTEQGDSAMYLCASSGFRGQETQYFGPGTRLLVL.

V usage is TRBV5-1 and J usage is TRBJ1-1; possibly TRBD1 for D (5 bases). V gave up 7 bases and J gave up 5 bases, with 18 bases separating them. CDR3 length: 14 residues. In germline, CDR1 is SGHRS, CDR2 YFSETQ. CDR3 loop: CASAGGTSATEAFF. The CDR3 nucleotides read TGCGCCAGCGCTGGGGGGACCTCCGCTACTGAAGCTTTCTTT.

The rearrangement joins TRBV5-5 to TRBJ2-1; 9 bases align to TRBD2. CDR3 length equals 15 residues. Germline CDR1 is SGHKS and CDR2 is YYEKEE (reference sequence). J gave up 10 bases and V 0 bases, and 8 bases lay outside the gene matches. The CDR3 sequence: CASSLGPLLAGEQFF. CDR3 DNA sequence: TGTGCCAGCAGCTTGGGACCCCTCCTAGCGGGAGAGCAGTTCTTC.

The table lists this clonotype with a few counts. The J gene is TRBJ1-2, the V gene TRBV5-1; 8 nucleotides agree with TRBD1. Germline V lookup: CDR1 SGHRS, CDR2 YFSETQ. The trim removed 1 base at V and 8 bases at J, leaving 16 bases unmatched. The CDR3 runs to 17 residues. The CDR3 DNA reads as TGCGCCAGCAGCTTGTCGGATCTAGGACAGGGCCTTGGCGGCTACACCTTC. It codes for CASSLSDLGQGLGGYTF.

The J gene is TRBJ1-6, the V gene TRBV11-2; 7 bases fit TRBD1. The ends lost 3 bases at V and 7 bases at J; junction bases unmatched: 9. The CDR3 consists of 16 residues. Germline CDR1 is SGHAT and CDR2 is FQNNGV. The chain's CDR3 is CASSFTNRGGNSPLHF. CDR3 coding DNA: TGTGCCAGCAGCTTTACTAACAGGGGAGGGAATTCACCCCTCCACTTT.

This chain's CDR3 is CASSSDGQNTEAFF. The DNA for the CDR3 is TGTGCCAGCAGCTCGGACGGCCAGAACACTGAAGCTTTCTTT. The chain couples TRBV7-9 to TRBJ1-1; D gene ambiguous. V was clipped by 4 bases and J by 1 base, with 10 bases between them. CDR1 and CDR2 from the germline V gene are SEHNR and FQNEAQ (reference sequence). The CDR3 length is 14 residues. Full variable domain (rest looked up from reference TRBV7-9 and TRBJ1-1): DTGVSQNPRHKITKRGQNVTFRCDPISEHNRLYWYRQTLGQGPEFLTYFQNEAQLEKSRLLSDRFSAERPKGSFSTLEIQRTEQGDSAMYLCASSSDGQNTEAFFGQGTRLTVV.

V is TRBV5-1 and J is TRBJ1-1, with D maybe TRBD1 (5 bases). From germline, CDR1 is SGHRS and CDR2 YFSETQ. CDR3 length: 15 amino acids. V was clipped by 3 bases and J by 1 base, with 13 bases between them. The CDR3 sequence is CASSSQDSKNTEAFF. CDR3 in DNA: TGCGCCAGCAGCTCCCAAGACAGTAAGAACACTGAAGCTTTCTTT.